These 32 T cell receptor beta chains originate from one sample sequenced in a study of blood T cell repertoires in COVID-19. Assay: immunoSEQ multiplex PCR; the TCRdb copy retains only in-frame clones and omits some. This sample has about 240,000 clones, with approximately 85% found just once. The sample consisted of peripheral blood. The source is a man aged 50 to 60 with COVID-19, enrolled during active disease.

The chain joins TRBV19 to TRBJ1-1; 8 positions match TRBD1. The ends lost 3 bases at V and 0 bases at J; junction bases unmatched: 6. The CDR3 contains 16 residues. Looked up from germline, CDR1 is LNHDA and CDR2 is SQIVND (reference sequence). The CDR3 loop reads CASSIVQGAMNTEAFF. DNA for the CDR3: TGTGCCAGTAGTATCGTCCAGGGGGCCATGAACACTGAAGCTTTCTTT.

The V and J genes are TRBV28 and TRBJ2-2; 14 nucleotides line up with TRBD2. The CDR3 has 18 amino acids. Looked up from germline, CDR1 is MDHEN and CDR2 is SYDVKM. Trimming removed 6 bases from V and 1 base from J; junction bases left unmatched: 7. DNA of the CDR3: TGTGCCAGCAGGGCCCCGGGACTAGCGGGGGAGAACACCGGGGAGCTGTTTTTT. This gives the protein CASRAPGLAGENTGELFF.

The chain has TRBV19 and TRBJ2-7; D perhaps matches TRBD1 (5 bases). CDR3 length: 15 residues. Trimming pared 7 bases from V and 0 bases from J, leaving 16 bases between. Germline CDR1 reads LNHDA; CDR2 reads SQIVND (reference sequence). The CDR3 protein is CASTESSGISYEQYF. The CDR3 DNA is TGTGCCAGTACCGAATCCTCAGGGATCTCCTACGAGCAGTACTTC.

The chain combines TRBV29-1 with TRBJ1-3, with 10 nucleotides matching TRBD1. This CDR3 has 12 amino acids. V lost 6 bases to trimming and J lost 4 bases; unmatched junction nucleotides: 0. Germline V gives CDR1 SQVTM, CDR2 ANQGSEA. CDR3 protein: CSVGQGGNTIYF. In DNA, the CDR3 is TGCAGCGTGGGACAGGGGGGAAACACCATATATTTT.

The chain is built from TRBV5-1 and TRBJ2-6, with 7 bases lining up with TRBD2. The CDR3 covers 17 residues. J lost 0 bases, V lost 4 bases, and 7 bases had no gene match. Germline CDR1 SGHRS, CDR2 YFSETQ. The CDR3 loop is CASSVGTTNSGANVLTF. CDR3 DNA sequence: TGCGCCAGCAGCGTCGGGACTACAAACTCTGGGGCCAACGTCCTGACTTTC. The variable domain in full, completed from reference TRBV5-1 and TRBJ2-6, reads KAGVTQTPRYLIKTRGQQVTLSCSPISGHRSVSWYQQTPGQGLQFLFEYFSETQRNKGNFPGRFSGRQFSNSRSEMNVSTLELGDSALYLCASSVGTTNSGANVLTFGAGSRLTVL.

This rearrangement joins TRBV7-8 to TRBJ1-1; TRBD1 is a possible D gene (5 bases). CDR3 length equals 14 residues. Germline V gene data show CDR1 as SGHVS and CDR2 as FQNEAQ. V shed 2 bases and J shed 1 base, with 8 bases lying between them. This CDR3 is CASSLIRGNTEAFF. CDR3 sequence (DNA): TGTGCCAGCAGCTTAATTAGGGGGAACACTGAAGCTTTCTTT.

The J gene is TRBJ2-1, the V gene TRBV7-9; TRBD2 is a possible D gene (7 bases). Per germline, CDR1 SEHNR and CDR2 FQNEAQ (reference sequence). The CDR3 is made up of 15 amino acids. V lost 4 bases and J lost 1, with 11 bases in between. The CDR3 DNA reads TGTGCCAGCAGCTGGGCGGGGGCTTCCTACAATGAGCAGTTCTTC. It is translated as CASSWAGASYNEQFF.

This chain joins TRBV27 and TRBJ2-1, with 9 bases aligning to TRBD2. The CDR3 loop spans 15 amino acids. The junction had 6 bases not matched to a gene; V was cut back by 0 bases and J by 9 bases. Germline CDR1 is MNHEY and CDR2 is SMNVEV (reference sequence). The CDR3 reads CASSLSRGGAGEQFF. The CDR3 nucleotides read TGTGCCAGCAGTTTATCTCGCGGGGGGGCGGGTGAGCAGTTCTTC.

The chain links TRBV20-1 to TRBJ2-3, with 11 bases that match TRBD2. V was clipped by 6 bases and J by 2 bases; unmatched bases: 10. From germline, CDR1 is DFQATT and CDR2 SNEGSKA (reference sequence). The CDR3 is 16 residues long. The CDR3 sequence is CSASGTSGGITDTQYF. The CDR3 bases are TGCAGTGCCAGTGGTACTAGCGGGGGCATCACAGATACGCAGTATTTT.

This clone was seen only a few times. CDR3 amino acids: CASSLIETGGSYEQYF. DNA of the CDR3: TGTGCCAGCAGCTTAATTGAGACAGGGGGATCCTACGAGCAGTACTTC. The rearrangement joins TRBV7-9 to TRBJ2-7, with 9 bases that match TRBD1. Per the germline V gene, CDR1 is SEHNR and CDR2 is FQNEAQ (reference sequence). J was trimmed by 1 base and V by 2 bases; bases with no gene match: 6. The CDR3 is made up of 16 amino acids. The variable domain in full, with the rest retrieved from reference TRBV7-9 and TRBJ2-7, is DTGVSQNPRHKITKRGQNVTFRCDPISEHNRLYWYRQTLGQGPEFLTYFQNEAQLEKSRLLSDRFSAERPKGSFSTLEIQRTEQGDSAMYLCASSLIETGGSYEQYFGPGTRLTVT.

Concerning this clone itself: Germline is not matched at one junction end, which may reflect a read error. This specimen includes other DNA sequences encoding the same CDR3. This chain connects TRBV11-1 to TRBJ2-7; 9 bases fit TRBD1. CDR3 length equals 15 residues. Germline V gives CDR1 SGHAT, CDR2 FQDESV (reference sequence). CDR3 sequence: CASSQPGQGDYEQYF. CDR3 bases: TGTGCCAGCAGCCAACCGGGACAGGGAGACTACGAGCAGTATTTC. Full variable domain (remainder filled in from reference TRBV11-1 and TRBJ2-7): EAEVAQSPRYKITEKSQAVAFWCDPISGHATLYWYRQILGQGPELLVQFQDESVVDDSQLPKDRFSAERLKGVDSTLKIQPAELGDSAMYLCASSQPGQGDYEQYFGPGTRLTVT.

The chain is built from TRBV19 and TRBJ2-3; possible D gene TRBD2, 5 bases. The germline V gene has CDR1 LNHDA and CDR2 SQIVND (reference sequence). The CDR3 is made up of 15 amino acids. V was shortened by 6 bases and J by 3 bases, with 16 bases between the two germline ends. DNA of the CDR3: TGTGCCAGTAGCAAAAAACTAGAAAGGACAGATACGCAGTATTTT. Amino acids: CASSKKLERTDTQYF.

The V call is TRBV3-1 (or the pseudogene TRBV3-2), the J call TRBJ1-2; 11 bases agree with TRBD1. Germline assignment: CDR1 LGHDT and CDR2 YNNKEL (reference sequence). The CDR3 loop spans 13 amino acids. J was trimmed by 8 bases and V by 3 bases; bases with no gene match: 2. The CDR3 region has the DNA TGTGCCAGCAGCCAGGACAGGGGGCGGGGCTACACCTTC. Encoded protein: CASSQDRGRGYTF.

V gene TRBV2 combines with J gene TRBJ2-1, with 7 bases identical to TRBD1. Germline trimming cut 5 bases from V and 7 bases from J; bases unmatched to any gene: 2. The CDR3 is 12 residues long. Germline lookup yields CDR1 SNHLY and CDR2 FYNNEI. CDR3 sequence: CASSLQGNEQFF. The CDR3 nucleotides are TGTGCCAGCAGTTTACAGGGGAATGAGCAGTTCTTC.

This chain uses TRBV10-3 with TRBJ2-7, with a tentative D call TRBD1 (6 bases). The CDR3 contains 15 residues. CDR1 is ENHRY, CDR2 SYGVKD, per germline. V lost 4 bases and J lost 2, with 15 bases in between. The DNA for the CDR3 is TGTGCCATCAGTGGAACAGGGTCCAATACCTACGAGCAGTACTTC. This translates into CAISGTGSNTYEQYF.

This chain connects TRBV11-1 to TRBJ2-3; D perhaps matches TRBD1 (5 bases). This CDR3 comprises 14 residues. From germline, CDR1 is SGHAT and CDR2 FQDESV (reference sequence). Trimming shortened V by 1 base and J by 1 base, and 6 bases separated the two germline ends. The CDR3 is CASSLGGRTDTQYF. DNA of the CDR3: TGTGCCAGCAGCTTAGGGGGCCGCACAGATACGCAGTATTTT.

The chain joins TRBV10-3 to TRBJ2-7, with TRBD1 identical over 7 bases. Germline CDR1 and CDR2: ENHRY and SYGVKD. CDR3 length: 14 amino acids. After removal of 0 bases from V and 6 bases from J, the junction contained 5 bases not matched to a gene. In DNA form, the CDR3 reads TGTGCCATCAGTGAGTCCCTACAGGGGACCGAGCAGTACTTC. Translating gives CAISESLQGTEQYF.

The genes are TRBV6-2 or TRBV6-3 and TRBJ1-2, with 7 bases aligning to TRBD1. This CDR3 has 14 residues. V lost 5 bases, J lost 0 bases, and 3 bases stayed unmatched. Germline V gives CDR1 MNHEY, CDR2 SVGEGT. CDR3 DNA: TGTGCCAGCAGTACAAGGGGGCCTAACTATGGCTACACCTTC. The encoded protein is CASSTRGPNYGYTF.

The gene calls are TRBV5-1 and TRBJ2-7, with 7 bases matching TRBD1. J gave up 4 bases and V 1 base, and 8 bases lay outside the gene matches. CDR1 and CDR2 from the germline V gene are SGHRS and YFSETQ. This CDR3 is built from 15 residues. The CDR3: CASSLSDRVNYEQYF. CDR3 nucleotide sequence: TGCGCCAGCAGCTTGAGCGACAGGGTTAATTACGAGCAGTACTTC. Together with reference TRBV5-1 and TRBJ2-7, the CDR3 gives the full variable domain: KAGVTQTPRYLIKTRGQQVTLSCSPISGHRSVSWYQQTPGQGLQFLFEYFSETQRNKGNFPGRFSGRQFSNSRSEMNVSTLELGDSALYLCASSLSDRVNYEQYFGPGTRLTVT.

The J gene is TRBJ2-7, the V gene TRBV19; D may be TRBD1 (5 bases). V was cut by 4 bases and J by 5 bases, with 21 bases left in between. The CDR3 has 16 residues. Germline CDR1 LNHDA, CDR2 SQIVND (reference sequence). The CDR3 loop reads CASSTRLIVGENEQYF. The CDR3 DNA reads TGTGCCAGTAGTACCCGACTCATAGTAGGGGAAAACGAGCAGTACTTC.

The rearrangement links TRBV29-1 to TRBJ2-1; D is possibly TRBD2 (6 bases). CDR3 length equals 15 residues. CDR1 and CDR2 (germline): SQVTM, ANQGSEA. The CDR3 spells CTITGTPSSYNEQFF. In nucleotides, the CDR3 is TGCACCATCACCGGGACTCCGAGCTCCTACAATGAGCAGTTCTTC.

J is TRBJ1-4 and V is TRBV5-1, with a tentative D call TRBD1 (6 bases). The ends were cut back, 4 bases at V and 3 bases at J, with 16 bases in the middle. The CDR3 loop spans 16 amino acids. Germline CDR1 reads SGHRS; CDR2 reads YFSETQ. CDR3 DNA sequence: TGCGCCAGCAGCACAGCGGTCAGGGGCGCTAATGAAAAACTGTTTTTT. As protein: CASSTAVRGANEKLFF. The full variable domain, in which reference TRBV5-1 and TRBJ1-4 provide the parts outside the CDR3, is KAGVTQTPRYLIKTRGQQVTLSCSPISGHRSVSWYQQTPGQGLQFLFEYFSETQRNKGNFPGRFSGRQFSNSRSEMNVSTLELGDSALYLCASSTAVRGANEKLFFGSGTQLSVL.

V and J are TRBV5-1 and TRBJ2-2, with unresolved D. Germline lookup yields CDR1 SGHRS and CDR2 YFSETQ. The CDR3 totals 14 residues. V lost 0 bases and J 2 bases, leaving 5 bases between the germline ends. Here the CDR3 reads CASSLDSNTGELFF. CDR3 DNA: TGCGCCAGCAGCTTGGACAGTAACACCGGGGAGCTGTTTTTT.

The sample holds a few counts of this clone. The chain recombines TRBV12-3 or TRBV12-4 with TRBJ2-5; 8 nucleotides match TRBD2. Germline trimming cut 4 bases from V and 7 bases from J; bases unmatched to any gene: 5. The CDR3 runs 13 residues. This CDR3 is CASSWGLGGTQYF. The CDR3 bases are TGTGCCAGCAGTTGGGGACTAGGGGGGACCCAGTACTTC.

This chain links TRBV4-3 with TRBJ1-2; tentatively, D is TRBD1 (5 bases). Germline CDR1 reads LGHNA; CDR2 reads YSLEER. Trimming removed 1 base from V and 7 bases from J, with 13 bases in between. The length of the CDR3 is 14 residues. The CDR3 bases are TGCGCCAGCAGCCAAGTACTGCAGGGTAGTGGCTACACCTTC. It specifies CASSQVLQGSGYTF.

This clone occurred many times. This rearrangement joins TRBV5-1 to TRBJ1-2; D remains unclear. Trimming left V 1 base short and J 4 bases short, with 11 bases between. Germline CDR1 and CDR2: SGHRS and YFSETQ. This CDR3 has 14 residues. CDR3 sequence: CASSLQQTAYGYTF. The CDR3 nucleotides read TGCGCCAGCAGCTTGCAACAGACCGCCTATGGCTACACCTTC.

The chain is built from TRBV4-1 and TRBJ2-7; D ambiguous. Trimming left V 1 base short and J 2 bases short, with 12 bases between. There are 15 residues in the CDR3. Per germline, CDR1 MGHRA and CDR2 YSYEKL. The CDR3 bases are TGCGCCAGCAGCCAAGTTAGAGACGGAGCCTACGAGCAGTACTTC. This gives the protein CASSQVRDGAYEQYF.

The chain couples TRBV2 to TRBJ2-5; 8 positions match TRBD1. Germline CDR1 is SNHLY and CDR2 is FYNNEI. Unmatched junction bases numbered 8, after V lost 6 bases and J lost 5 bases. This CDR3 is 14 amino acids long. Here the CDR3 DNA reads TGTGCCAGCAGGGAGGACAGGGTACAGGAGACCCAGTACTTC. Translation gives CASREDRVQETQYF.

The chain joins TRBV28 to TRBJ2-3; 8 bases agree with TRBD1. This CDR3 has 15 residues. Trimming cost V 5 bases and J 5 bases; bases outside gene matches: 9. Looked up from germline, CDR1 is MDHEN and CDR2 is SYDVKM. The CDR3 protein is CASSARPGGGDTQYF. For the CDR3, the DNA is TGTGCCAGCAGTGCTAGGCCAGGGGGCGGAGATACGCAGTATTTT.

This clone was counted a single time. The rearrangement uses TRBV30 and TRBJ2-7; possibly TRBD1 for D (6 bases). Trimming took 1 base from V and 6 from J, leaving 16 bases between them. The CDR3 has 14 amino acids. The V gene's germline CDR1 is GTSNPN and CDR2 SVGIG (reference sequence). The CDR3 here is CAWSAYRALGEQYF. CDR3 sequence (DNA): TGTGCCTGGAGTGCCTACAGGGCTCTGGGCGAGCAGTACTTC.

This clone was observed a single time. The rearrangement uses TRBV10-3 and TRBJ2-3, with TRBD2 as a possible D gene (7 bases). Germline V lookup: CDR1 ENHRY, CDR2 SYGVKD. The germline V and J ends were trimmed by 2 bases and 3 bases, with 9 bases remaining between them. The CDR3 runs to 14 residues. CDR3 loop: CAISEAGATDTQYF. DNA for the CDR3: TGTGCCATCAGTGAGGCGGGGGCAACAGATACGCAGTATTTT.

This clone was recorded many times. The rearrangement joins TRBV6-5 to TRBJ2-3; possible D gene TRBD2, 7 bases. CDR3 length: 16 amino acids. The germline V gene encodes CDR1 MNHEY and CDR2 SVGAGI. V was trimmed by 4 bases and J by 0 bases, leaving 14 bases between them. The CDR3 DNA follows: TGTGCCAGCAGTTCCCGGAGGGGGGGGAGCACAGATACGCAGTATTTT. Translated, it gives CASSSRRGGSTDTQYF.